This T cell receptor (beta chain) is drawn from a study of T-cell memory formation after mild COVID-19. The V end lost 7 bases, the J end lost 3 bases, and 12 bases lay between the germline ends. The CDR3 length is 13 residues. Germline lookup yields CDR1 SQVTM and CDR2 ANQGSEA. Using its own MiXCR run on the 5' RACE reads, TCRdb lists one record per CDR3 protein. The sample has about 110,000 distinct CDR3 sequences; more than 15% are singletons. This clonotype was recorded a few times. The V gene is TRBV29-1, the J gene TRBJ2-2; TRBD2 might be the D (6 bases). Sample: PBMCs or a T cell subset sorted from them (not recorded which). This receptor was obtained from an adult woman who had mild COVID-19 (a few samples of this study predate the infection). Cell type and time point are not known. As DNA, the CDR3 is TGCAGCGCCGAGGGAGGATACACCGGGGAGCTGTTTTTT. Translating gives CSAEGGYTGELFF.